This is a list of T cell receptor beta chains from one sample in a study of T cell changes during pregnancy in multiple sclerosis. TCRdb keeps only in-frame clones here, not all; method: immunoSEQ multiplex PCR. The sample yields about 80,000 clones, approximately 89% seen once. The sample here was peripheral blood, taken before pregnancy. The source is a female donor with multiple sclerosis, enrolled in a pregnancy study. The CDR3 runs from the conserved cysteine through the conserved F or W. D genes are given only for firm matches. Expanded clones get a size class; other rows say once, few or many, or leave the size out.

- TRBJ2-7 TRBD1 TRBV19 TGTGCCAGTAGTTCGTCGGGACAGGGGAAAACCTACGAGCAGTACTTC CASSSSGQGKTYEQYF
- TRBJ2-5 - TRBV28 TGTGCCAGCAGTTCCAGGTTGAAGAGGAGGATCCAAGAGACCCAGTACTTC CASSSRLKRRIQETQYF
- TRBJ1-1 - TRBV25-1 TGTGCCAGCAGTGAGCAAACAGGGAACGCTTTCTTT CASSEQTGNAFF
- TRBJ2-2 - TRBV18 TGTGCCAGCTCACCACTCTCAGGGACCGGGGAGCTGTTTTTT CASSPLSGTGELFF
- TRBJ1-2 TRBD1 TRBV7-8 TGTGCCAGCAGCTTAGGAGGGGGCACTGGCTACACCTTC CASSLGGGTGYTF
- TRBJ2-1 TRBD2 TRBV5-1 TGCGCCAGCAGCCCGACGGGGAGGGTAGGAAGCTACAATGAGCAGTTCTTC CASSPTGRVGSYNEQFF
- TRBJ1-6 - TRBV5-6 TGTGCCAGCACCCCTGGGCCGACAGCTAATTCACCCCTCCACTTT CASTPGPTANSPLHF
once TRBJ1-1 TRBD1 TRBV9 TGTGCCAGCAGCGTAGAAGAGGGGGCCAACACTGAAGCTTTCTTT CASSVEEGANTEAFF
- TRBJ1-2 TRBD1 TRBV14 TGTGCCAGCAGCCACTGGACAGGGGGCGCGTTAGACTATGGCTACACCTTC CASSHWTGGALDYGYTF
- TRBJ2-5 TRBD2 TRBV6-6 TGTGCCAGCAGTTACTCGAAAATCCGGGGGGAAGAGACCCAGTACTTC CASSYSKIRGEETQYF
- TRBJ1-6 - TRBV28 TGTGCCAGCAGTTTACGGGGATACCATAATTCACCCCTCCACTTT CASSLRGYHNSPLHF
few TRBJ2-7 - TRBV2 TGTGCCAGCTACTGGACAGCATGGGTTTCCTACGAGCAGTACTTC CASYWTAWVSYEQYF
- TRBJ1-1 TRBD1 TRBV11-2 TGTGCCAGCAGCTTAGGTACCACAGGGGGCACTGAAGCTTTCTTT CASSLGTTGGTEAFF
once TRBJ2-7 - TRBV5-1 TGCGCCAGCAGCTTTAGGTCCCTAGCAGTGGGGTACGAGCAGTACTTC CASSFRSLAVGYEQYF
few TRBJ1-1 - TRBV28 TGTGCCAGCATTATGGCGGTGAACACTGAAGCTTTCTTT CASIMAVNTEAFF
- TRBJ2-7 TRBD1 TRBV2 TGTGCCAGCAGCGAAACAGGGGGAAGCTCCTACGAGCAGTACTTC CASSETGGSSYEQYF
- TRBJ1-1 - TRBV27 TGTGCCAGCAGTTTAGGTCCTCGGACAGAAGCTTTCTTT CASSLGPRTEAFF
- TRBJ2-3 TRBD2 TRBV9 TGTGCCAGCAGTAAAGGGACTAGCGGGGTTCCTAGCACAGATACGCAGTATTTT CASSKGTSGVPSTDTQYF
- TRBJ1-1 - TRBV19 TGTGCCAGCAGAGACAGAGTTAACACTGAAGCTTTCTTT CASRDRVNTEAFF
- TRBJ1-4 - TRBV28 TGTGCCAGCAGTTATGTCGGCAGGGGTTTTGAAAAACTGTTTTTT CASSYVGRGFEKLFF
few TRBJ1-1 - TRBV7-2 TGTGCCAGCACCTTTTCAGTGAACACTGAAGCTTTCTTT CASTFSVNTEAFF
- TRBJ1-1 - TRBV28 TGTGCCAGCAGTAGAGCTACTGAGTTGAACACTGAAGCTTTCTTT CASSRATELNTEAFF
- TRBJ2-1 - TRBV19 TGTGCCAGCGCGCCGGGAGACTCTTTTGACCTCTCCTACAATGAGCAGTTCTTC CASAPGDSFDLSYNEQFF
- TRBJ1-1 - TRBV11-1 TGTGCCAGCAGCGCCACATACCACACTGAAGCTTTCTTT CASSATYHTEAFF
- TRBJ1-1 - TRBV7-9 TGTGCCAGCAGCTTAGGGGAGGGGCACACTGAAGCTTTCTTT CASSLGEGHTEAFF
- TRBJ1-2 - TRBV7-2 TGTGCCAGCAGCTTATTGATAGACTACACCTTC CASSLLIDYTF
- TRBJ1-1 TRBD1 TRBV7-3 TGTGCCAGCATGGAGGGACAGGGAGACACTGAAGCTTTCTTT CASMEGQGDTEAFF
- TRBJ1-1 - TRBV7-3 TGTGCCAGCAGCTTAGGAGCGATTATGAACACTGAAGCTTTCTTT CASSLGAIMNTEAFF
- TRBJ1-5 - TRBV7-2 TGTGCCAGCAGCCCGCGAGTGGGAGAGCCCCAGCATTTT CASSPRVGEPQHF
- TRBJ1-4 TRBD1 TRBV9 TGTGCCAGCAGCGGGCCCCCGGGACAGGTACGAAAACTGTTTTTT CASSGPPGQVRKLFF
- TRBJ2-5 TRBD2 TRBV5-1 TGCGCCAGCAGCTTGGCACCTAGCGGGGGGCAAGAGACCCAGTACTTC CASSLAPSGGQETQYF
once TRBJ1-5 - TRBV19 TGTGCCAGTAGTGAGCCCTATAGCAATCAGCCCCAGCATTTT CASSEPYSNQPQHF
- TRBJ1-5 - TRBV6-1 TGTGCCAGCAGTGAGTTGAGGGGGGGTAGCAATCAGCCCCAGCATTTT CASSELRGGSNQPQHF
- TRBJ2-1 TRBD2 TRBV7-9 TGTGCCAGCAGCATAATAACTCCGCTCGGGGGGGAGCAGTTCTTC CASSIITPLGGEQFF
- TRBJ1-3 TRBD1 TRBV30 TGTGCCTGGAGTGAGACAGGGCGAGGAAACACCATATATTTT CAWSETGRGNTIYF
- TRBJ1-1 - TRBV9 TGTGCCAGCAGCGCCAGACCGACTTACGGGACTGAAGCTTTCTTT CASSARPTYGTEAFF
- TRBJ2-5 TRBD2 TRBV7-9 TGTGCCAGCAGCCTACGCGGGGGGGGTGAGACCCAGTACTTC CASSLRGGGETQYF
- TRBJ1-2 - TRBV19 TGTGCCAGTAGTATTGAGGCAGTAGCTAACTATGGCTACACCTTC CASSIEAVANYGYTF
- TRBJ1-2 - TRBV7-8 TGTGCCAGCAGCTTAGTGACAGTTCTCTATGGCTACACCTTC CASSLVTVLYGYTF
- TRBJ2-7 - TRBV14 TGTGCCAGCAGCCCCCAACAGGGATCTGAGCAGTACTTC CASSPQQGSEQYF